The sample holds a few counts of the clone carrying this TCR beta chain. Its specificity is not known. Between the trimmed V and J ends, which lost 5 bases and 6 bases, there was a span of 17 bases. The CDR3 extends over 14 amino acids. The germline V gene encodes CDR1 SEHNR and CDR2 FQNEAQ (reference sequence). The data are from a study of CD8 T cells in ankylosing spondylitis. Quantitative barcoded 5'-RACE was used to prepare TCR beta libraries. In TCRdb, the 5' RACE reads were re-called with MiXCR into one record per CDR3 protein. This table holds roughly 180,000 distinct CDR3 sequences, 11% found once. Points from the study as a whole: Clones tied to disease were said to be significantly enriched in matched ankylosing spondylitis synovial fluid. About 8 highly homologous variants made up a TCR beta motif that seemed to typify ankylosing spondylitis blood.

Sequencing was performed on blood, either unsorted or a sorted T cell fraction (not recorded which). The genes are TRBV7-9 and TRBJ2-7; a possible D gene is TRBD1 (5 bases). The receptor's source is a male donor with ankylosing spondylitis or in good health (not recorded which). The CDR3 region is CASSPPGGAREQYF. The CDR3 DNA reads TGTGCCAGCAGCCCCCCCGGTGGGGCGCGCGAGCAGTACTTC.